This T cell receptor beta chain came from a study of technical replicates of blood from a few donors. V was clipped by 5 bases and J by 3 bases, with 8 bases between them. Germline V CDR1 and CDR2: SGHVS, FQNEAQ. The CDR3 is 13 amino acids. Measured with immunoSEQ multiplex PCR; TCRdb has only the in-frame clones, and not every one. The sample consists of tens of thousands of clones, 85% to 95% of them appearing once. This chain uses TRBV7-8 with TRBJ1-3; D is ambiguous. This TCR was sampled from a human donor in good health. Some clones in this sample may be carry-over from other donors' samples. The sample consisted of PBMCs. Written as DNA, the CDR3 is TGTGCCAGCAGCCCTGGACTTGGAAACACCATATATTTT. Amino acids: CASSPGLGNTIYF.